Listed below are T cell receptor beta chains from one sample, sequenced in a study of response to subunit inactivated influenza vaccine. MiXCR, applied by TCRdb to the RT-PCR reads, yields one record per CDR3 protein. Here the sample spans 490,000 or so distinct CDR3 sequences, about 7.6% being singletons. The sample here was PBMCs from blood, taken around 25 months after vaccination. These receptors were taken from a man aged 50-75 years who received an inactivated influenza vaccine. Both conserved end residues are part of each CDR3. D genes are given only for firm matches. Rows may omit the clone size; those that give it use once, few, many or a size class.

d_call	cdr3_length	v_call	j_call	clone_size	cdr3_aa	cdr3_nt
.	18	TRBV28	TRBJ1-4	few	CASSLGGSLRLTNEKLFF	TGTGCCAGCAGTTTGGGGGGATCCCTAAGGTTAACTAATGAAAAACTGTTTTTT
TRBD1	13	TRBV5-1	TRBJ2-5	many	CASRTGAGETQYF	TGCGCCAGTAGGACAGGGGCCGGGGAGACCCAGTACTTC
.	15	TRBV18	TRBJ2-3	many	CASSPLGTSTDTQYF	TGTGCCAGCTCACCACTTGGTACTAGCACAGATACGCAGTATTTT
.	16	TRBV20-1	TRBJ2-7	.	CSARVERQVGLYEQYF	TGCAGTGCTAGAGTAGAGCGACAGGTCGGCCTCTACGAGCAGTACTTC
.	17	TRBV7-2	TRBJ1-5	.	CASSRVGGPMSNQPQHF	TGTGCCAGCAGCCGGGTGGGCGGACCTATGTCAAATCAGCCCCAGCATTTT
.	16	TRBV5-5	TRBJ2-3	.	CASSFGGRTSTDTQYF	TGTGCCAGCAGCTTCGGCGGGCGGACTAGCACAGATACGCAGTATTTT
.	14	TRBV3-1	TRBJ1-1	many	CASSQEPGNREAFF	TGTGCCAGCAGCCAAGAACCGGGTAACAGAGAAGCTTTCTTT
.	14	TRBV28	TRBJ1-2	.	CASRPGLNQPGYTF	TGTGCCAGCAGGCCAGGCCTTAATCAGCCCGGCTACACCTTC
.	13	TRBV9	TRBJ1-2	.	CASSDPLGYGYTF	TGTGCCAGCAGCGACCCTCTTGGCTATGGCTACACCTTC
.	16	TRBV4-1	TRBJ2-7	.	CASSQGMKAFPYEQYF	TGCGCCAGCAGCCAAGGTATGAAGGCTTTCCCCTACGAGCAGTACTTC
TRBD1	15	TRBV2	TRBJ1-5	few	CASSPRRGLNQPQHF	TGTGCCAGCAGTCCCCGCAGGGGGCTGAATCAGCCCCAGCATTTT
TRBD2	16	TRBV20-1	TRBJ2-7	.	CCARARLAGVAYEQYF	TGCTGTGCTAGAGCCCGACTAGCGGGGGTGGCCTACGAGCAGTACTTC
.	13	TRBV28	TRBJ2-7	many	CASSLAGEGEQYF	TGTGCCAGCAGTTTGGCAGGGGAAGGCGAGCAGTACTTC
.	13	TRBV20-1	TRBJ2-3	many	CSARLASTDTQYF	TGCAGTGCTAGGCTAGCAAGTACAGATACGCAGTATTTT
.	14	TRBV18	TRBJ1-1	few	CASFVTQSNTEAFF	TGTGCCAGCTTCGTGACCCAATCGAACACTGAAGCTTTCTTT
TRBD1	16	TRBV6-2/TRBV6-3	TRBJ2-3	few	CASSISHRGGTDTQYF	TGTGCCAGCAGCATATCCCACAGGGGCGGGACAGATACGCAGTATTTT
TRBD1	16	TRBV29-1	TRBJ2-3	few	CSVARPPGQGPDTQYF	TGCAGCGTTGCCCGGCCGCCGGGACAGGGCCCAGATACGCAGTATTTT
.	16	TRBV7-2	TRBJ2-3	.	CASSAGTRSPTDTQYF	TGTGCCAGCAGCGCCGGGACTCGCTCCCCCACAGATACGCAGTATTTT
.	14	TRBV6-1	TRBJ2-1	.	CASSVWDQANEQFF	TGTGCCAGCAGTGTCTGGGACCAAGCAAATGAGCAGTTCTTC
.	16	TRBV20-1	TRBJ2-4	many	CSANNRVSLAKNIQYF	TGCAGTGCCAATAACAGGGTCTCCCTAGCCAAAAACATTCAGTACTTC
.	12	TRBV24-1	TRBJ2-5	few	CATSDSAEAQYF	TGTGCCACCAGTGATTCGGCAGAGGCCCAGTACTTC
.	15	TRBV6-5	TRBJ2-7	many	CASSYSRGEVYEQYF	TGTGCCAGCAGTTACTCGCGCGGGGAGGTATACGAGCAGTACTTC
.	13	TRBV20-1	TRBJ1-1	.	CSARGGVGTEAFF	TGCAGTGCTAGAGGGGGGGTGGGCACTGAAGCTTTCTTT
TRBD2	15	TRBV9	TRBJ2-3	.	CASSVASGATDTQYF	TGTGCCAGCAGCGTAGCTAGCGGGGCTACAGATACGCAGTATTTT
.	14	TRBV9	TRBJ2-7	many	CASSVGVVMHEQYF	TGTGCCAGCAGCGTGGGGGTAGTTATGCACGAGCAGTACTTC
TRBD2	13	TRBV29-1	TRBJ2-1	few	CSSRPGTRGEQFF	TGCAGCAGTCGTCCTGGGACTAGGGGTGAGCAGTTCTTC
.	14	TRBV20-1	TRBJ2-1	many	CSAPPSTSGNEQFF	TGCAGTGCTCCCCCCTCAACCTCGGGAAATGAGCAGTTCTTC
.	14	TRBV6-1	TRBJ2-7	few	CASSTPGRHYEQYF	TGTGCCAGCAGTACGCCGGGAAGACACTACGAGCAGTACTTC
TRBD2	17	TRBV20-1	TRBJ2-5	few	CCARDSGLAGYQETQYF	TGCTGTGCTAGAGATTCAGGACTAGCGGGGTACCAAGAGACCCAGTACTTC
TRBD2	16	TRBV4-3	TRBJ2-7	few	CASSQGIAGGSYEQYF	TGCGCCAGCAGCCAGGGAATAGCGGGGGGCTCCTACGAGCAGTACTTC
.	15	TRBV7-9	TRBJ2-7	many	CASSRKAGSSYEQYF	TGTGCCAGCAGCCGAAAAGCAGGGAGCTCCTACGAGCAGTACTTC
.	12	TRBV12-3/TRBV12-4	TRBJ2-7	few	CASSFIGDEQYF	TGTGCCAGCAGTTTTATCGGGGACGAGCAGTACTTC
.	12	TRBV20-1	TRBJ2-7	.	CSAIQGQHEQYF	TGCAGTGCTATACAGGGTCAGCACGAGCAGTACTTC
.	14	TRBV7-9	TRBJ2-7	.	CASSTRGSGYEQYF	TGTGCCAGCAGCACGCGGGGTAGCGGCTACGAGCAGTACTTC
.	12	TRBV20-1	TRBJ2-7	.	CSASDPLHEQYF	TGCAGTGCTAGTGACCCTCTCCACGAGCAGTACTTC
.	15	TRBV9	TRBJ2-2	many	CASSVARGGTGELFF	TGTGCCAGCAGCGTAGCCAGGGGTGGCACCGGGGAGCTGTTTTTT
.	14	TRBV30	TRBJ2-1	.	CAWSTLGKLGEQFF	TGTGCCTGGAGTACTCTCGGGAAGCTCGGTGAGCAGTTCTTC
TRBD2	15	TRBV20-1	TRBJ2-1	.	CSARGGAGGIDEQFF	TGCAGTGCTAGAGGTGGAGCGGGGGGGATCGATGAGCAGTTCTTC
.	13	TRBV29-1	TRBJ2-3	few	CSVGGISTDTQYF	TGCAGCGTTGGGGGGATTAGCACAGATACGCAGTATTTT
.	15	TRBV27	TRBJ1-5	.	CASSLIAYSNQPQHF	TGTGCCAGCAGTTTAATAGCTTATAGCAATCAGCCCCAGCATTTT
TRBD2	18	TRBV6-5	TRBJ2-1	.	CASSYSMVAGGPHNEQFF	TGTGCCAGCAGTTACTCGATGGTAGCGGGAGGACCCCACAATGAGCAGTTCTTC
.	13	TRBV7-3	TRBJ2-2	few	CASSPLATGELFF	TGTGCCAGCAGCCCTCTCGCGACCGGGGAGCTGTTTTTT
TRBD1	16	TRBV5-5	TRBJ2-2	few	CASSLAVRTGTGELFF	TGTGCCAGCAGCTTGGCCGTGAGGACAGGCACCGGGGAGCTGTTTTTT
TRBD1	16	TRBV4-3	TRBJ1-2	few	CASSQGTPGTGSGYTF	TGCGCCAGCAGCCAAGGTACCCCCGGGACAGGGAGCGGCTACACCTTC
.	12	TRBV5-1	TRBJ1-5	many	CASSLEGQPQHF	TGTGCCAGCAGCTTAGAGGGGCAGCCCCAGCATTTT
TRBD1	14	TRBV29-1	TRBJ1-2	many	CSVEGPQGRGGYTF	TGCAGCGTTGAAGGTCCACAGGGGAGGGGGGGCTACACCTTC
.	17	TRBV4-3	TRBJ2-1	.	CASSQDWYRSSYNEQFF	TGCGCCAGCAGCCAAGATTGGTACAGGAGCTCCTACAATGAGCAGTTCTTC
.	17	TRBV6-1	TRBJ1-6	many	CASMGHPRGSYNSPLHF	TGTGCCAGCATGGGGCACCCCAGGGGCTCCTATAATTCACCCCTCCACTTT
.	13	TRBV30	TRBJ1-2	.	CAWTSQDSYGYTF	TGTGCCTGGACATCCCAGGACAGCTATGGCTACACCTTC
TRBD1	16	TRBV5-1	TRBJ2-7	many	CASRLTGAELSYEQYF	TGCGCCAGCAGATTGACAGGGGCCGAATTATCCTACGAGCAGTACTTC
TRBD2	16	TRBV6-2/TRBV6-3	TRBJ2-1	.	CASSHRTSGGYNEQFF	TGTGCCAGCAGTCACCGGACTAGCGGGGGGTACAATGAGCAGTTCTTC
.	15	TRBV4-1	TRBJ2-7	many	CASSQDSPGAREQYF	TGCGCCAGCAGCCAAGATTCCCCAGGAGCGAGGGAGCAGTACTTC
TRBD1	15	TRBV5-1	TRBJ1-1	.	CASSKNRGANTEAFF	TGCGCCAGCAGCAAAAACAGGGGGGCGAACACTGAAGCTTTCTTT
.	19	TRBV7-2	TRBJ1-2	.	CASSLAPNPGAGPNYGYTF	TGTGCCAGCAGCTTAGCGCCCAATCCTGGGGCAGGGCCTAACTATGGCTACACCTTC
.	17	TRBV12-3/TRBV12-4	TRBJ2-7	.	CASSLTLMAGYSYEQYF	TGTGCCAGCAGTTTAACCCTCATGGCGGGGTACTCCTACGAGCAGTACTTC
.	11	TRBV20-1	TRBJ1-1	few	CSVVRNPEAFF	TGCAGTGTAGTCCGGAACCCTGAAGCTTTCTTT
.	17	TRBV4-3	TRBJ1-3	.	CASSQVPGPTSGNTIYF	TGCGCCAGCAGCCAAGTCCCGGGACCGACCTCTGGAAACACCATATATTTT
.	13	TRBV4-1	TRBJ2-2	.	CASTTAGTGELFF	TGCGCCAGCACCACGGCGGGGACCGGGGAGCTGTTTTTT
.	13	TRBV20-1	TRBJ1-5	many	CSASDRSGQPQHF	TGCAGTGCTTCTGACAGGTCCGGGCAGCCCCAGCATTTT